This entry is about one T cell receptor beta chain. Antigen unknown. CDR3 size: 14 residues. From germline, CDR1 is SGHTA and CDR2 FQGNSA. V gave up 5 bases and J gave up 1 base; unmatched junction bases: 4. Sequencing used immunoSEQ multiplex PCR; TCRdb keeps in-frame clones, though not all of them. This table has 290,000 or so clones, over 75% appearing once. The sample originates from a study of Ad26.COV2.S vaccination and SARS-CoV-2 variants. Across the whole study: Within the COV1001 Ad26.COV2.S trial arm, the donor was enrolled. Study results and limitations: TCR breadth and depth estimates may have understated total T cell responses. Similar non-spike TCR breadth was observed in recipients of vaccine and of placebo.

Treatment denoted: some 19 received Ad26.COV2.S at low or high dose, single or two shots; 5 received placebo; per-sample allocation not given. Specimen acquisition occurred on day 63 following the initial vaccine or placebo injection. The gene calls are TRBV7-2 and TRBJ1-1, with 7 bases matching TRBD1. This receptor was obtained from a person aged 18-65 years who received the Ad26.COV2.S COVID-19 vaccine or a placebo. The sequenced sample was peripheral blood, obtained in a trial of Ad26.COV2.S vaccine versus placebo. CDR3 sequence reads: CASSPGTANTEAFF. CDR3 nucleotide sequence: TGTGCCAGCAGCCCGGGGACAGCGAACACTGAAGCTTTCTTT. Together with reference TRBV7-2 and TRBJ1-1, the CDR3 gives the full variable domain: GAGVSQSPSNKVTEKGKDVELRCDPISGHTALYWYRQSLGQGLEFLIYFQGNSAPDKSGLPSDRFSAERTGGSVSTLTIQRTQQEDSAVYLCASSPGTANTEAFFGQGTRLTVV.